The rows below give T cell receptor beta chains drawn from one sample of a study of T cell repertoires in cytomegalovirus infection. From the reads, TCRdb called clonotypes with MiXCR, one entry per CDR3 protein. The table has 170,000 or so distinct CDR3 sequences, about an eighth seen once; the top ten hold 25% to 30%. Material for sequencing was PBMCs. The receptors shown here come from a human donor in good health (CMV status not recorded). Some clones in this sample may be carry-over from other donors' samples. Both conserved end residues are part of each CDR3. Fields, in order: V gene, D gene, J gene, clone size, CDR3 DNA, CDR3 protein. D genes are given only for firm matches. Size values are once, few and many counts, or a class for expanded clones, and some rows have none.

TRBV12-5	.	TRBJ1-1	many	TGTGCTAGTGGTTTCGCCGGGACCATAGACACTGAAGCTTTCTTT	CASGFAGTIDTEAFF
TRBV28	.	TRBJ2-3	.	TGTGCCAGCAGTTTACCCGAGATGACAGGAGGAACCACAGATACGCAGTATTTT	CASSLPEMTGGTTDTQYF
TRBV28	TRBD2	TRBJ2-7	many	TGTGCCAGCACCATACGTGGGGCTAGCGGGACTCGGGAGCAGTACTTC	CASTIRGASGTREQYF
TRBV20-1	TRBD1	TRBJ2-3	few	TGCAGTGCTTACTTGGACAGGGCAGCGTATTTT	CSAYLDRAAYF
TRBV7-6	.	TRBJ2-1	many	TGTGCCAGCAGCTTAGAACAGAGCTCCTACAATGAGCAGTTCTTC	CASSLEQSSYNEQFF
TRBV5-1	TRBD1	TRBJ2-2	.	TGCGCCAGCAGCTTGACAGGGGTTACCGGGGAGCTGTTTTTT	CASSLTGVTGELFF
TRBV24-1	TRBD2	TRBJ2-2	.	TGTGCCACCAGTGCAGCTAGCGGGAGCCGAACCACCGGGGAGCTGTTTTTT	CATSAASGSRTTGELFF
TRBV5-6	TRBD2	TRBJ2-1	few	TGTGCCAGCAGCGCATACACTAGCGGGGGGTCCGGGGAGCAGTTCTTC	CASSAYTSGGSGEQFF
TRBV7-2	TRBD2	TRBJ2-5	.	TGTGCCAGCAGCGTACTAGCGGGGGGCCTCCAAGAGACCCAGTACTTC	CASSVLAGGLQETQYF
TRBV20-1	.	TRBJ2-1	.	TGCAGTGCTACAGAACGTACTAACAATGAGCAGTTCTTC	CSATERTNNEQFF
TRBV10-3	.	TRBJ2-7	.	TGTGCCATCAGTGACCCACCAAGGACCTACGAGCAGTACTTC	CAISDPPRTYEQYF
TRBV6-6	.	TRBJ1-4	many	TGTGCCAGCAGTTACTCTTTGACAGATCAGAATGAAAAACTGTTTTTT	CASSYSLTDQNEKLFF
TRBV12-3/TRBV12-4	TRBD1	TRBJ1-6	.	TGTGCCAGCAGTTTCACAGGGGTAGCCTCACCCCTCCACTTT	CASSFTGVASPLHF
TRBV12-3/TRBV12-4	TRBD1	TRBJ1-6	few	TGTGCCAGCAGTAGGCAGACAGGGGGAGGTTCACCCCTCCACTTT	CASSRQTGGGSPLHF
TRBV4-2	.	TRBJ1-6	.	TGTGCCAGCCAGTTCCTAGGGGCTCGGAATTCACCCCTCCACTTT	CASQFLGARNSPLHF
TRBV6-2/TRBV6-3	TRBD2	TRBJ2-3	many	TGTGCCAGCCGCGACCCAGGACTAGCGTACGATAAAGATACGCAGTATTTT	CASRDPGLAYDKDTQYF
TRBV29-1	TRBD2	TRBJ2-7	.	TGCAGCGTTGAAGTACTAGCGGGATACGAGCAGTACTTC	CSVEVLAGYEQYF
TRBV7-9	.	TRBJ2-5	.	TGTGCCAGCAGGAAAGGAACAGCGCCATACCAAGAGACCCAGTACTTC	CASRKGTAPYQETQYF
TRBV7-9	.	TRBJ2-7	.	TGTGCCAGCAGCTTAACGCAGCCGGGACGGGTGATTGAGCAGTACTTC	CASSLTQPGRVIEQYF
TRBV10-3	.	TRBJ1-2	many	TGTGCCATCAGTGAAGGAGGGGACTATGGCTACACCTTC	CAISEGGDYGYTF
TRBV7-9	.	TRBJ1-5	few	TGTGCCAGCACCGTCGGAAGCAATCAGCCCCAGCATTTT	CASTVGSNQPQHF
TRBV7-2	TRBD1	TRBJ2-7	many	TGTGCCAGCAGCTTAGTGCGGGACAGGTCCTACGAGCAGTACTTC	CASSLVRDRSYEQYF
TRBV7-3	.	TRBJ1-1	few	TGTGCCAGCAGCATAACAGGGAAGGCTGAAGCTTTCTTT	CASSITGKAEAFF
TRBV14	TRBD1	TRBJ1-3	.	TGTGCCAGCAGCCTCTACGACAGGGGAGGTGGAAACACCATATATTTT	CASSLYDRGGGNTIYF
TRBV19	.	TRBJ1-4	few	TGTGCCAGTAGTGTCTGGGGCTCAACTAATGAAAAACTGTTTTTT	CASSVWGSTNEKLFF
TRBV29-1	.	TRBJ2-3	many	TGCAGCGTCACCGAGGGCACAGATACGCAGTATTTT	CSVTEGTDTQYF
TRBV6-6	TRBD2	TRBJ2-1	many	TGTGCCAGCAGACGGGGGGGCTTTAACTCCTACAATGAGCAGTTCTTC	CASRRGGFNSYNEQFF
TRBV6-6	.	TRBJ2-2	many	TGTGCCAGCACTCCCTCTACCCAGAGAGCGGAGAATAAGTTGTTCACCGGGGAGCTGTTTTTT	CASTPSTQRAENKLFTGELFF
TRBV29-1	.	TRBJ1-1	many	TGCAGCGCCGAGACTGGGGGCACTGAAGCTTTCTTT	CSAETGGTEAFF
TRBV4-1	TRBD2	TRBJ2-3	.	TGCGCCAGCAGCCGCTTAGGGGCGGGAGACCCAGATACGCAGTATTTT	CASSRLGAGDPDTQYF
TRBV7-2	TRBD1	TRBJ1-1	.	TGTGCCAGCAGCGAACGACAGGGGGCGGTTAGATCTGAAGCTTTCTTT	CASSERQGAVRSEAFF
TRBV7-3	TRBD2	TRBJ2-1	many	TGTGCCAGCAGCCCCAATGGACTAGCGGGGAAAGGTGAGCAGTTCTTC	CASSPNGLAGKGEQFF
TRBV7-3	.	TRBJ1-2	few	TGTGCCAGCAGCTTAACGGGGGCTGGGGACTATGGCTACACCTTC	CASSLTGAGDYGYTF